A single sample gave rise to the 25 T cell receptor beta chains below, sequenced in a study of blood T cell repertoires in COVID-19 (dated by TCRdb to about 2020). Libraries were constructed by the immunoSEQ multiplex PCR assay. The table was pulled from immuneACCESS by TCRdb, which kept in-frame rearrangements only. Such tables lose some clones; where checked, under half of the loss comes from unresolved V genes, and the rest has no known cause. Within this sample are about 7,700 clones, with 85% to 90% of them counted one time only. The biggest ten clones account for over 6% of the sample. The sequenced material came from peripheral blood. The receptors were sampled from a woman aged 50 to 60 with active or convalescent COVID-19.

V and J are TRBV28 and TRBJ1-1; D may be TRBD1 (6 bases). The CDR3 spans 14 residues. From germline, CDR1 is MDHEN and CDR2 SYDVKM. Trimming pared 2 bases from V and 5 bases from J, leaving 12 bases between. CDR3 bases: TGTGCCAGCAGTTTAAACAGGGAGGGAACTGAAGCTTTCTTT. Protein sequence: CASSLNREGTEAFF.

The V call is TRBV6-5, the J call TRBJ2-3; 7 bases match TRBD1. The germline CDR1 and CDR2 sequences are MNHEY and SVGAGI. Unmatched junction bases numbered 6, after V lost 5 bases and J lost 4 bases. The CDR3 covers 14 residues. The CDR3 spells CASSKTGSPDTQYF. The CDR3, as DNA: TGTGCCAGCAGTAAGACAGGGAGCCCAGATACGCAGTATTTT.

The genes are TRBV28 and TRBJ2-7; no firm D call. Germline CDR1 reads MDHEN; CDR2 reads SYDVKM. This CDR3 has 11 residues. Trimming removed 6 bases at V and 3 bases at J, with 6 bases between. CDR3 sequence: CASRQYYEQYF. In DNA, the CDR3 is TGTGCCAGCAGACAATACTACGAGCAGTACTTC.

This chain links TRBV11-3 with TRBJ2-3; D may be TRBD2 (6 bases). The length of the CDR3 is 16 residues. Germline V CDR1 and CDR2: SGHNT, YENEEA. Trimming removed 4 bases at V and 0 bases at J, with 14 bases between. CDR3 residues: CASSSQAGSSTDTQYF. The CDR3 nucleotides are TGTGCCAGCAGCTCGCAAGCGGGTTCTAGCACAGATACGCAGTATTTT.

The V call is TRBV15, the J call TRBJ1-2; no clear D gene. The CDR3 spans 14 residues. The germline CDR1 and CDR2 sequences are LNHNV and YYDKDF (reference sequence). Trimming took 3 bases from V and 4 from J, leaving 12 bases between them. The CDR3 DNA reads as TGTGCCACCAGCAGCGGAAGCGGATCCTATGGCTACACCTTC. This codes for CATSSGSGSYGYTF.

This clone appeared once. This chain links TRBV27 with TRBJ1-5; 9 nucleotides agree with TRBD1. CDR3 size: 16 residues. The trim removed 5 bases at V and 6 bases at J, leaving 11 bases unmatched. Germline V gives CDR1 MNHEY, CDR2 SMNVEV (reference sequence). CDR3: CASSAMDRGSSQPQHF. CDR3 nucleotides: TGTGCCAGCAGTGCGATGGACAGGGGTTCGAGTCAGCCCCAGCATTTT.

The rearrangement links TRBV7-2 to TRBJ1-3; no firm D call. Germline-derived CDR1 and CDR2 are SGHTA and FQGNSA. This CDR3 contains 17 residues. V was clipped by 3 bases and J by 0 bases, with 15 bases between them. The CDR3 region is CASSFTVNRLSGNTIYF. CDR3 bases: TGTGCCAGCAGCTTCACGGTGAATAGACTCTCTGGAAACACCATATATTTT.

This clone has a handful of counts. This sequence joins TRBV3-1 (or the pseudogene TRBV3-2) and TRBJ2-1, with D possibly TRBD2 on 6 matching bases. In germline, CDR1 is LGHDT, CDR2 YNNKEL (reference sequence). This CDR3 comprises 13 residues. The ends were cut back, 4 bases at V and 6 bases at J, with 10 bases in the middle. CDR3 nucleotides: TGTGCCAGCAGCCCGACTAGTATCAATGAGCAGTTCTTC. This encodes CASSPTSINEQFF.

This clone occurred a few times. The rearrangement uses TRBV27 and TRBJ2-3; maybe TRBD2 (5 bases). V lost 5 bases and J lost 6, with 21 bases in between. CDR3 length equals 16 residues. Germline values: CDR1 MNHEY, CDR2 SMNVEV (reference sequence). CDR3: CASSPRGPLGEDTQYF. CDR3 bases: TGTGCCAGCAGTCCCCGGGGTCCCCTGGGTGAGGATACGCAGTATTTT.

This clone has just one count. V and J are TRBV5-5 and TRBJ2-6; 9 bases are shared with TRBD1. With 7 bases clipped from V and 0 bases from J, the junction kept 8 bases outside the gene matches. Germline V gene lookup returns CDR1 SGHKS and CDR2 YYEKEE (reference sequence). This CDR3 region has 17 residues. The CDR3 sequence: CASGGQGPLSGANVLTF. In nucleotides, the CDR3 is TGTGCCAGCGGAGGACAGGGGCCCCTCTCTGGGGCCAACGTCCTGACTTTC.

The genes are TRBV3-1 (or the pseudogene TRBV3-2) and TRBJ1-1, with D tentatively TRBD1 (6 bases). The germline V gene encodes CDR1 LGHDT and CDR2 YNNKEL (reference sequence). This CDR3 region has 20 residues. The V gene lost 1 base and the J gene lost 6 bases, with 30 bases spanning the gap. The DNA for the CDR3 is TGTGCCAGCAGCCAAGCGGAGGAACAGGGAGCGGGAGAGGGGGGAGCTGAAGCTTTCTTT. Translated: CASSQAEEQGAGEGGAEAFF.

The chain has TRBV6-5 and TRBJ1-1; D ambiguous. The CDR3 covers 14 residues. Trimming cost V 6 bases and J 1 base, with 12 bases left between them. CDR1 and CDR2 (germline): MNHEY, SVGAGI. As DNA, the CDR3 is TGTGCCAGCAGCCCGGTTGCGGGGAACACTGAAGCTTTCTTT. Translation gives CASSPVAGNTEAFF.

V gene TRBV3-1 (or the pseudogene TRBV3-2) combines with J gene TRBJ2-3, with 10 bases lining up with TRBD2. CDR1 and CDR2 from the germline V gene are LGHDT and YNNKEL (reference sequence). The CDR3 spans 16 residues. Trimming at V came to 6 bases and at J to 2 bases, leaving 8 bases not matched to a gene. The CDR3 DNA is TGTGCCAGCAGTGACTTAGCGGGGGGCTACACAGATACGCAGTATTTT. Its translation is CASSDLAGGYTDTQYF.

The chain joins TRBV11-3 to TRBJ2-4; no clear D gene. CDR1 and CDR2 from the germline V gene are SGHNT and YENEEA. Trimming left V 1 base short and J 0 bases short, with 7 bases between. The CDR3 runs to 15 residues. CDR3 in amino acids: CASSLGLLAKNIQYF. The CDR3 bases are TGTGCCAGCAGCTTAGGGCTGCTAGCCAAAAACATTCAGTACTTC.

The chain recombines TRBV27 with TRBJ2-3; D may be TRBD2 (6 bases). This CDR3 has 12 residues. Between the trimmed V and J ends, which lost 8 bases and 4 bases, there was a span of 10 bases. Germline lookup yields CDR1 MNHEY and CDR2 SMNVEV (reference sequence). This CDR3 reads CASSGDPDTQYF. CDR3 sequence (DNA): TGTGCCAGCTCGGGAGACCCAGATACGCAGTATTTT.

The chain employs TRBV5-1 and TRBJ1-5, with 12 bases identical to TRBD1. Germline CDR1 and CDR2: SGHRS and YFSETQ. Trimming cost V 4 bases and J 5 bases; bases outside gene matches: 10. CDR3 length equals 17 residues. CDR3 in DNA: TGCGCCAGCAGCATCGGGACAGGGGGCGCGGGAGATCAGCCCCAGCATTTT. It translates to CASSIGTGGAGDQPQHF.

J is TRBJ2-7 and V is TRBV7-9, with D unresolved. The V end lost 1 base, the J end lost 2 bases, and 9 bases lay between the germline ends. The CDR3 has 14 residues. Per germline, CDR1 SEHNR and CDR2 FQNEAQ (reference sequence). The CDR3 is CASSLDSKTYEQYF. The CDR3 region has the DNA TGTGCCAGCAGCTTAGACAGTAAAACCTACGAGCAGTACTTC. The entire variable domain, with the rest obtained from reference TRBV7-9 and TRBJ2-7, is as follows: DTGVSQNPRHKITKRGQNVTFRCDPISEHNRLYWYRQTLGQGPEFLTYFQNEAQLEKSRLLSDRFSAERPKGSFSTLEIQRTEQGDSAMYLCASSLDSKTYEQYFGPGTRLTVT.

The rearrangement joins TRBV5-1 to TRBJ2-3; TRBD2 matches at 8 bases. V lost 1 base, J lost 8 bases, and 3 bases stayed unmatched. The CDR3 sequence is 13 residues long. CDR1 and CDR2 (germline): SGHRS, YFSETQ. CDR3 loop: CASSLRGGGTQYF. The DNA of the CDR3 is TGCGCCAGCAGCTTGCGGGGGGGTGGTACGCAGTATTTT. Full variable domain (rest looked up from reference TRBV5-1 and TRBJ2-3): KAGVTQTPRYLIKTRGQQVTLSCSPISGHRSVSWYQQTPGQGLQFLFEYFSETQRNKGNFPGRFSGRQFSNSRSEMNVSTLELGDSALYLCASSLRGGGTQYFGPGTRLTVL.

The V and J genes are TRBV3-1 (or the pseudogene TRBV3-2) and TRBJ2-7; D may be TRBD2 (5 bases). Per the germline V gene, CDR1 is LGHDT and CDR2 is YNNKEL (reference sequence). CDR3 length: 14 residues. Trimming removed 1 base from V and 4 bases from J, with 11 bases in between. The CDR3 DNA sequence: TGTGCCAGCAGCCAAGGACTAACCCAATACGAGCAGTACTTC. Translation: CASSQGLTQYEQYF.

The chain uses TRBV9 and TRBJ1-2; D remains ambiguous. V gave up 3 bases and J gave up 6 bases, with 15 bases separating them. From germline, CDR1 is SGDLS and CDR2 YYNGEE. CDR3 length: 14 amino acids. In DNA, the CDR3 is TGTGCCAGCAGCGCGGGTTACGGAAAGGATGGCTACACCTTC. Protein product: CASSAGYGKDGYTF. The whole variable domain, remainder taken from reference TRBV9 and TRBJ1-2, is DSGVTQTPKHLITATGQRVTLRCSPRSGDLSVYWYQQSLDQGLQFLIQYYNGEERAKGNILERFSAQQFPDLHSELNLSSLELGDSALYFCASSAGYGKDGYTFGSGTRLTVV.

This sequence joins TRBV28 and TRBJ2-2; possible D gene TRBD1, 5 bases. The CDR3 sequence is 16 residues long. Trimming took 2 bases from V and 5 from J, leaving 15 bases between them. In germline, CDR1 is MDHEN, CDR2 SYDVKM. The chain's CDR3 is CASSLPHQGRTGELFF. CDR3 coding DNA: TGTGCCAGCAGTTTACCTCACCAGGGTAGAACCGGGGAGCTGTTTTTT.

This chain uses TRBV7-2 with TRBJ2-3; TRBD2 matches 11 bases. CDR3 length: 17 amino acids. Germline V gives CDR1 SGHTA, CDR2 FQGNSA. J lost 6 bases, V lost 2 bases, and 10 bases had no gene match. CDR3 protein: CASSLMGGTSGPDTQYF. CDR3 nucleotide sequence: TGTGCCAGCAGCTTAATGGGGGGGACTAGCGGCCCGGATACGCAGTATTTT. The whole variable domain, remainder taken from reference TRBV7-2 and TRBJ2-3, is GAGVSQSPSNKVTEKGKDVELRCDPISGHTALYWYRQSLGQGLEFLIYFQGNSAPDKSGLPSDRFSAERTGGSVSTLTIQRTQQEDSAVYLCASSLMGGTSGPDTQYFGPGTRLTVL.

The genes are TRBV11-3 and TRBJ1-3; 7 bases fit TRBD1. Trimming removed 5 bases from V and 4 bases from J; junction bases left unmatched: 5. The CDR3 covers 14 residues. The germline V gene has CDR1 SGHNT and CDR2 YENEEA. DNA for the CDR3: TGTGCCAGCAGCCTGGGGACAGAGGGAAACACCATATATTTT. Translation: CASSLGTEGNTIYF.

J is TRBJ2-3 and V is TRBV30; 10 positions agree with TRBD2. Germline trimming cut 0 bases from V and 3 bases from J; bases unmatched to any gene: 15. The CDR3 runs 19 residues. CDR1 GTSNPN and CDR2 SVGIG come from the germline V gene (reference sequence). CDR3 sequence reads: CAWSVPGTSVTWGTDTQYF. For the CDR3, the DNA is TGTGCCTGGAGTGTCCCCGGGACTAGCGTAACCTGGGGGACAGATACGCAGTATTTT.

The gene calls are TRBV5-8 and TRBJ1-5; the match to TRBD1 covers 8 bases. Unmatched junction bases numbered 14, after V lost 2 bases and J lost 13 bases. The CDR3 extends over 15 amino acids. CDR1 is SGHTS, CDR2 YDEGEE, per germline. CDR3 residues: CASSLVSGTGVYQHF. CDR3 DNA: TGTGCCAGCAGCTTAGTGAGCGGGACAGGTGTTTATCAGCATTTT.